This T cell receptor (beta chain) was found in a study of cytomegalovirus exposure and HLA in healthy donors. The wider study: Of some 360 genotyped donors, roughly 80% clustered with self-reported Caucasian donors. Study conclusions and caveats: The listing of 150 to 200 TCR beta chains classed them as cytomegalovirus-associated. Looking again later, the authors saw that most CMV-associated TCR beta chains seemed HLA-restricted. Certain indistinguishable V segments, among them TRBV6-2 and TRBV6-3, were excluded.

The PCR made use of 60 Vbeta and 13 Jbeta primers. The table came from immunoSEQ multiplex PCR; TCRdb's copy has only in-frame clones and leaves some out. This table has about 180,000 clones, under 80% appearing once. Points on this clone: Its target is not known.

V lost 1 base and J lost 4, with 8 bases in between. This CDR3 has 14 residues. Germline CDR1 and CDR2: MGHRA and YSYEKL. The chain has TRBV4-1 and TRBJ2-1, with D possibly TRBD2 on 5 matching bases. This receptor was obtained from a human donor in good health. Sequencing was carried out using PBMCs. In DNA, the CDR3 is TGCGCCAGCAGCCAAGGTCGGGGATACAATGAGCAGTTCTTC. Translation gives CASSQGRGYNEQFF.